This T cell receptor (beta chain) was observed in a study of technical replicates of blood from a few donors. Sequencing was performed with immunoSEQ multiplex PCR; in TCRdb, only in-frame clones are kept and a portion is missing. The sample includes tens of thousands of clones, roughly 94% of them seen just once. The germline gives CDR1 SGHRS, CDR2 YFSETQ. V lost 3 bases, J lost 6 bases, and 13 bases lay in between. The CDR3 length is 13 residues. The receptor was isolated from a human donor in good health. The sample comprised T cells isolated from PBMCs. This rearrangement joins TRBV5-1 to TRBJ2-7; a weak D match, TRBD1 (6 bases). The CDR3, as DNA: TGCGCCAGCAGCTACAGGGTTGGGAGCGAGCAGTACTTC. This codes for CASSYRVGSEQYF.